This T cell receptor (beta chain) was captured by sequencing in a study of post-analysis software for immune sequencing data. The CDR3 sequence is 14 residues long. CDR1 is SGHRS, CDR2 YFSETQ, per germline. The junction had 2 bases not matched to a gene; V was cut back by 4 bases and J by 2 bases. This clonotype was found many times. Presence of unique molecular identifiers characterized the TCR beta cDNA libraries. From the PCR reads, TCRdb called clonotypes with MiXCR, one entry per CDR3 protein. The sample contains around 160,000 distinct CDR3 sequences, under 40% of which appear only once. The TCR comes from a girl between 10 and 17 years old with multiple sclerosis. The chain couples TRBV5-1 to TRBJ1-4, with 7 bases matching TRBD1. The sequences come from blood, collected after autologous hematopoietic stem cell transplantation. In nucleotides, the CDR3 is TGCGCCAGCAGCCCGACAGGGACTAATGAAAAACTGTTTTTT. Protein: CASSPTGTNEKLFF.